Given below is one TCR beta chain in context. Its antigen remains unidentified. The data were obtained in a study of shared clonotypes between healthy human individuals. An assay was performed, and its level was deep. The repertoire was sequenced with immunoSEQ multiplex PCR; TCRdb's copy has only in-frame clones and lacks some. The sample lists roughly 1,500,000 clones, 98% seen once, with approximately 0.45% in the top ten. Study-wide results and caveats: It was observed that about 5% of naive CD4 clonotypes were shared across four donors. Rarefaction indicated that sorted-subset sequencing remained incomplete although depth was large.

There are 17 residues in the CDR3. The V segment lost 3 bases and the J segment 4 bases; nucleotides outside the gene matches: 9. In germline, CDR1 is LNHNV, CDR2 YYDKDF (reference sequence). The source of this sequence is a man under 40 in good health. This chain joins TRBV15 and TRBJ2-1, with TRBD2 identical over 10 bases. The sample comprised naive CD4+ T cells sorted from blood. Specified subset: CD45RA+ positively selected. CDR3 region: CATSRFGASGSYNEQFF. The CDR3 nucleotides read TGTGCCACCAGCAGGTTCGGGGCTAGCGGGAGTTACAATGAGCAGTTCTTC.